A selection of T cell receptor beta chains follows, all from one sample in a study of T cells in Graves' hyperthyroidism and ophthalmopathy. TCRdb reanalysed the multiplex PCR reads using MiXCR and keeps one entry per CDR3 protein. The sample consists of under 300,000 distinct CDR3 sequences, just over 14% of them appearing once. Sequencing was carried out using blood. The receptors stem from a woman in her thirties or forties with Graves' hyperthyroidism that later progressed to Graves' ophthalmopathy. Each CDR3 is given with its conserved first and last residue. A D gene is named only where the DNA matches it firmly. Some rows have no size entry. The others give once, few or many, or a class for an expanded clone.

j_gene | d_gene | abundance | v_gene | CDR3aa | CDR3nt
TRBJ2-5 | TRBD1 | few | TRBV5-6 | CASSLVRQGALSQETQYF | TGTGCCAGCAGCTTGGTACGGCAGGGGGCTTTGTCCCAAGAGACCCAGTACTTC
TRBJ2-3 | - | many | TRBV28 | CAFVGGRTDTQYF | TGTGCCTTTGTGGGGGGGCGCACAGATACGCAGTATTTT
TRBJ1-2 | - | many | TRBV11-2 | CASSFKGLGYTF | TGTGCCAGCAGCTTCAAGGGTCTTGGCTACACCTTC
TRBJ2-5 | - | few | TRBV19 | CASSTDQETQYF | TGTGCCAGTAGTACCGACCAGGAGACCCAGTACTTC
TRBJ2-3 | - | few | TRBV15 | CATSRDFGQGGPYF | TGTGCCACCAGCAGAGATTTTGGGCAGGGGGGCCCGTATTTT
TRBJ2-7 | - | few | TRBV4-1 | CASSQVNTFSSEQYF | TGCGCCAGCAGCCAAGTGAATACCTTCTCATCCGAGCAGTACTTC
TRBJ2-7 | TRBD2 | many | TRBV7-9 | CASSSSSGPYEQYF | TGTGCCAGCAGCTCCTCTAGCGGCCCCTACGAGCAGTACTTC
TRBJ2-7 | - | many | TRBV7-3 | CASSLNVGSPYEQYF | TGTGCCAGCAGCTTAAATGTCGGGTCCCCCTACGAGCAGTACTTC
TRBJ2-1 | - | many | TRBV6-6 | CASSYPPTGRAYNEQFF | TGTGCCAGCAGTTACCCACCGACAGGTCGGGCCTACAATGAGCAGTTCTTC
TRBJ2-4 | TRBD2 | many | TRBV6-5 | CASSYPLAGGPPSENIQYF | TGTGCCAGCAGTTACCCGCTAGCGGGAGGGCCCCCCTCGGAAAACATTCAGTACTTC
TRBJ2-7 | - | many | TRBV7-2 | CASSLSQGYEQYF | TGTGCCAGCAGCTTATCTCAGGGCTACGAGCAGTACTTC
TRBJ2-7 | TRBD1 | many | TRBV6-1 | CASGQGPTYEQYF | TGTGCCAGCGGACAGGGGCCCACCTACGAGCAGTACTTC
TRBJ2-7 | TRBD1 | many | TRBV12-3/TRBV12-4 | CASQYGGTGAYEQYF | TGTGCCAGCCAGTACGGGGGGACAGGGGCCTACGAGCAGTACTTC
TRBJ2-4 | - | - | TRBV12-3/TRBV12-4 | CASSVRGGQKNIQYF | TGTGCCAGCAGTGTTCGAGGCGGACAAAAAAACATTCAGTACTTC
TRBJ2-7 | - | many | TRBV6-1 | CASSEYGYEQYF | TGTGCCAGCAGTGAGTACGGATACGAGCAGTACTTC
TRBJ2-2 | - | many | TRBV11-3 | CASSLVLTGELFF | TGTGCCAGCAGCTTAGTTCTCACCGGGGAGCTGTTTTTT
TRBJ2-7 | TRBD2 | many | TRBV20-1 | CSAGRARRGAYEQYF | TGCAGTGCGGGGAGAGCCCGACGGGGGGCCTACGAGCAGTACTTC
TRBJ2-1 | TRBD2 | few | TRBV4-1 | CASGTSGIDEQFF | TGCGCCAGCGGGACTAGCGGGATCGATGAGCAGTTCTTC
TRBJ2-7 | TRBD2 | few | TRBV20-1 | CSARMQGLAGEQYF | TGCAGTGCTAGGATGCAGGGACTAGCGGGCGAGCAGTACTTC
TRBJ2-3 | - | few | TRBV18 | CASSPPRTSSTDTQYF | TGTGCCAGCTCACCACCGCGCACAAGTAGCACAGATACGCAGTATTTT
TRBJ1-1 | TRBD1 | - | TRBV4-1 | CASSPGQGPNTEAFF | TGCGCCAGCAGCCCCGGACAGGGACCGAACACTGAAGCTTTCTTT
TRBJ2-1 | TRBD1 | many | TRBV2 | CASREDRGSHNEQFF | TGTGCCAGCAGAGAAGACAGGGGCAGCCACAATGAGCAGTTCTTC
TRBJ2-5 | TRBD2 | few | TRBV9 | CASSVLAGGPETQYF | TGTGCCAGCAGCGTATTAGCGGGAGGGCCAGAGACCCAGTACTTC
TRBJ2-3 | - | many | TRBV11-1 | CASSWGGASGTDTQYF | TGTGCCAGCAGCTGGGGCGGGGCTAGCGGCACAGATACGCAGTATTTT
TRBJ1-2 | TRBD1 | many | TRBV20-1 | CSARRTGGNYGYTF | TGCAGTGCCAGACGGACAGGGGGAAACTATGGCTACACCTTC
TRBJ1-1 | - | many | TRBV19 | CASSTRNTEAFF | TGTGCCAGTAGTACACGGAACACTGAAGCTTTCTTT
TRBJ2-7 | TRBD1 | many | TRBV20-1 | CSAGTETYEQYF | TGCAGTGCAGGGACAGAGACCTACGAGCAGTACTTC
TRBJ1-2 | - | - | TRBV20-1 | CSARWTEGGYGYTF | TGCAGTGCTCGCTGGACAGAGGGGGGCTATGGCTACACCTTC
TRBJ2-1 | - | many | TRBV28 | CASQSGLLYNEQFF | TGTGCCAGCCAATCAGGGCTCCTCTACAATGAGCAGTTCTTC
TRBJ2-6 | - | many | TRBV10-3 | CAISDEGPGANVLTF | TGTGCCATCAGTGACGAAGGGCCCGGGGCCAACGTCCTGACTTTC
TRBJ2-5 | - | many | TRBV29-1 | CSVPLATEETQYF | TGCAGCGTGCCTCTAGCGACCGAAGAGACCCAGTACTTC
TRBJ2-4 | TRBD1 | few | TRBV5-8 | CASRQTGTAKNIQYF | TGTGCCAGCAGACAGACAGGGACAGCCAAAAACATTCAGTACTTC
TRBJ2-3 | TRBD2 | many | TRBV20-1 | CSASRGLAASTDTQYF | TGCAGTGCTAGTCGGGGACTAGCGGCTAGCACAGATACGCAGTATTTT
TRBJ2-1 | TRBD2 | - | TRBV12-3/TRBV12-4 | CASRPPWREAFNEQFF | TGTGCCAGCAGGCCACCGTGGCGGGAGGCCTTCAATGAGCAGTTCTTC
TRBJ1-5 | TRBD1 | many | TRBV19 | CASSPGTGFQPQHF | TGTGCCAGTAGTCCAGGGACAGGATTTCAGCCCCAGCATTTT
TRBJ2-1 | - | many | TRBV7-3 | CASSLTFSASSYNEQFF | TGTGCCAGCAGCTTAACTTTTAGCGCGAGCTCCTACAATGAGCAGTTCTTC
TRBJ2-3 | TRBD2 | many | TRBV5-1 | CASSFVLAGDTQYF | TGCGCCAGCAGCTTTGTACTAGCGGGAGATACGCAGTATTTT
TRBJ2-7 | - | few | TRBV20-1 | CSALNYEQYF | TGCAGTGCCCTTAACTATGAGCAGTACTTC
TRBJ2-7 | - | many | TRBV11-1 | CASSLGLDPYEQYF | TGTGCCAGCAGCTTAGGTCTCGATCCGTACGAGCAGTACTTC
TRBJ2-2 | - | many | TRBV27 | CASSDTGTGELFF | TGTGCCAGCAGTGATACAGGGACCGGGGAGCTGTTTTTT
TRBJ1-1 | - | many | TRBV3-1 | CASSLGGLITEAFF | TGTGCCAGCAGCCTGGGAGGACTGATCACTGAAGCTTTCTTT
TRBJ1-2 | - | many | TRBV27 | CASSPTVGHDGYTF | TGTGCCAGCAGTCCAACCGTCGGACACGATGGCTACACCTTC
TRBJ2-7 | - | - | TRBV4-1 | CASSQEPRQSYEQYF | TGCGCCAGCAGCCAAGAACCGAGACAGTCCTACGAGCAGTACTTC
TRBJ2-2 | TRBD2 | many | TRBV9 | CASSDGLAGTNTGELFF | TGTGCCAGCAGCGACGGACTAGCGGGCACGAACACCGGGGAGCTGTTTTTT
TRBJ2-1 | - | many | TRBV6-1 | CASSTTTNEQFF | TGTGCCAGCAGCACCACCACGAATGAGCAGTTCTTC
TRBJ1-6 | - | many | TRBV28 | CASSVTGFYNSPLHF | TGTGCCAGCAGTGTCACAGGGTTCTATAATTCACCCCTCCACTTT
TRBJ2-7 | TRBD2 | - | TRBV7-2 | CASSLTGEGEQYF | TGTGCCAGCAGCTTAACGGGGGAGGGGGAGCAGTACTTC
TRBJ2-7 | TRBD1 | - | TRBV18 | CASSLRGPSYEQYF | TGTGCCAGCTCACTTAGGGGGCCCAGTTACGAGCAGTACTTC
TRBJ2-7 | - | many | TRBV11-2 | CASSLGGHHIYEQYF | TGTGCCAGCAGCTTGGGTGGACATCATATCTACGAGCAGTACTTC
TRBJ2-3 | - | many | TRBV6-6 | CASSYSSRDSTDTQYF | TGTGCCAGCAGTTACTCCTCTAGGGATAGCACAGATACGCAGTATTTT
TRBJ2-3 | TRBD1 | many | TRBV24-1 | CATSEGQMSTDTQYF | TGTGCCACCAGTGAGGGACAGATGAGCACAGATACGCAGTATTTT